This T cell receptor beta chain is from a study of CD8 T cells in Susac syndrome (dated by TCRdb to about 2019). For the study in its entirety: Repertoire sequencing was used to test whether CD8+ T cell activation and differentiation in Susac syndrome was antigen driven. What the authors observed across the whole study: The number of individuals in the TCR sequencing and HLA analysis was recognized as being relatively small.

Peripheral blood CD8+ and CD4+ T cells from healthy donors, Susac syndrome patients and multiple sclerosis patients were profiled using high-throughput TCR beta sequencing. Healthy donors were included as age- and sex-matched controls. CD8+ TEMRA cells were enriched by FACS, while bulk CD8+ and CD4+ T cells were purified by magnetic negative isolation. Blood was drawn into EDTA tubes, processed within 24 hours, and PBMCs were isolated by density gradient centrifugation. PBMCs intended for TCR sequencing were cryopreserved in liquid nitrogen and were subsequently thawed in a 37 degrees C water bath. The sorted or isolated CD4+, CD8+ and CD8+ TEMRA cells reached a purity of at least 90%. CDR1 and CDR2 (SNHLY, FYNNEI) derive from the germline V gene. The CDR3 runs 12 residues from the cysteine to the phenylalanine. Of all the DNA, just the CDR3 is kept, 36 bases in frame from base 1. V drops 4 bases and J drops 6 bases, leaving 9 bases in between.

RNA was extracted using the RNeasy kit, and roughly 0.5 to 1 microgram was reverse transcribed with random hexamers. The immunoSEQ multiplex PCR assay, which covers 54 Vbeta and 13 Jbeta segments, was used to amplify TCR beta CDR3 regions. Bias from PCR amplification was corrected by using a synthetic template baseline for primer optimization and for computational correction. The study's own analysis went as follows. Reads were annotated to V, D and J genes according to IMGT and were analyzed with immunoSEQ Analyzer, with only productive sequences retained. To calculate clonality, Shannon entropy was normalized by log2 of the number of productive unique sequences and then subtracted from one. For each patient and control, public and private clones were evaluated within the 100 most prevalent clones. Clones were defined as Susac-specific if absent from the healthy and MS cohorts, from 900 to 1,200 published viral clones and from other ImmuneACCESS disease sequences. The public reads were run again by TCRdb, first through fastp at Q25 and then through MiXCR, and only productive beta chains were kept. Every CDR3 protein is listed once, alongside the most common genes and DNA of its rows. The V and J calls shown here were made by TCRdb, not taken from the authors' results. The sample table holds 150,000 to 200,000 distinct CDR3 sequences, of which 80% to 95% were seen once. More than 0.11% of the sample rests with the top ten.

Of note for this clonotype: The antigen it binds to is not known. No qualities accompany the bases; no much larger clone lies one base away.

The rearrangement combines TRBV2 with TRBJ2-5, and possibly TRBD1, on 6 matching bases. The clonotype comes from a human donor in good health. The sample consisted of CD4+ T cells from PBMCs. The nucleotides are TGTGCCAGCAGTGCTCAGGGGCAGACCCAGTACTTC. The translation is CASSAQGQTQYF.